This T cell receptor beta chain is from a study of blood T cell repertoires in COVID-19. Allocation to cohorts depended on clinical history reported by the participants. As processed by the authors: How many nucleated cells were present was estimated from reference gene primer amplification. TCRdb keeps only in-frame clones here, not all; method: immunoSEQ multiplex PCR. The V and J calls and clone size were taken over from that table, and D and trimming were inferred from the DNA. The sample lists hundreds of thousands of clones, more than 75% occurring once. The sequenced sample was PBMCs or T cells enriched from blood (not recorded which). The receptor's source is a man aged 25 to 40 who had recovered from COVID-19.

The CDR3 DNA reads as TGTGCCACCCACCCCCGGGACTTCGCTGGGGAGCAGTACTTC. This translates into CATHPRDFAGEQYF. V is TRBV19 and J is TRBJ2-7; D is possibly TRBD2 (6 bases). V lost 10 bases and J 7 bases, leaving 23 bases between the germline ends. Germline V CDR1 and CDR2: LNHDA, SQIVND (reference sequence). There are 14 residues in the CDR3.